This T cell receptor beta chain was captured by sequencing in a study of neoadjuvant anti-PD-1 for oral cavity cancer. V lost 0 bases and J lost 10; bases outside the gene matches: 6. CDR1 and CDR2 (germline): SGHRS, YFSETQ. The CDR3 totals 16 residues. The repertoire was sequenced with immunoSEQ multiplex PCR; TCRdb's copy has only in-frame clones and lacks some. This table has 55,000 to 75,000 clones, approximately 80% appearing once. These oral cavity squamous cell carcinomas were HPV-negative and locally advanced. The TCR was taken from a person aged 35 to 85 with oral cavity squamous cell carcinoma. The sequences come from PBMCs, collected before nivolumab (anti-PD-1) treatment. The chain carries TRBV5-1 and TRBJ2-1, with 14 nucleotides matching TRBD2. The CDR3 DNA follows: TGCGCCAGCAGCTTGGGGGGACTAGCGGGAGACCTAGAGCAGTTCTTC. As protein: CASSLGGLAGDLEQFF.